This T cell receptor beta chain emerged from a study of cytomegalovirus exposure and HLA in healthy donors. The PCR made use of 60 Vbeta and 13 Jbeta primers. Per the authors' pipeline: A later analysis tallied tens of millions of unique TCR beta chains, around 11 million of them shared. Profiled with immunoSEQ multiplex PCR; TCRdb holds only in-frame clones, not every one. V, J and clone size were drawn from that table, and D and trimming were deduced from the DNA. The sample shows approximately 110,000 clones, around 80% of them seen only once. The TCR sequence derives from a middle-aged man in good health and CMV-seronegative. Sequencing was done on a sample of PBMCs.

The chain's CDR3 is CATSHVGTATTEAFF. Here the CDR3 DNA reads TGTGCCACCAGCCACGTCGGGACAGCTACCACTGAAGCTTTCTTT. The V gene is TRBV15, the J gene TRBJ1-1; 7 bases are shared with TRBD1. The CDR3 has 15 residues. The V and J ends lost 5 bases and 4 bases, in that order; junction bases with no gene match: 10. Germline V gene sequence: CDR1 LNHNV, CDR2 YYDKDF (reference sequence).